Below, 28 T cell receptor beta chains from the same sample are listed, as sequenced in a study of blood T cells in healthy people across ages. Using a J-beta primer mix together with a sample-barcoded 5' primer, a second PCR was run for roughly 6 to 11 cycles. One entry per CDR3 protein results from TCRdb running MiXCR on the 5' RACE reads. The sample holds some 1.4 million distinct CDR3 sequences, 42% seen once. Sequenced input: blood. Source of these receptors: a woman under 30 in good health.

This clonotype was seen only a few times. The V gene is TRBV6-5, the J gene TRBJ1-2; D remains unclear. The CDR3 consists of 15 residues. CDR1 is MNHEY, CDR2 SVGAGI, per germline. Between the trimmed V and J ends, which lost 0 bases and 4 bases, there was a span of 12 bases. CDR3 protein: CASSYSTSFPYGYTF. The CDR3 DNA follows: TGTGCCAGCAGTTACTCGACTAGCTTCCCCTATGGCTACACCTTC.

This clonotype was seen at least ten times. The J gene is TRBJ2-7, the V gene TRBV28; possibly TRBD1 or TRBD2 for D (5 bases each). Germline lookup yields CDR1 MDHEN and CDR2 SYDVKM. V was shortened by 6 bases and J by 5 bases, with 20 bases between the two germline ends. The CDR3 covers 15 residues. In nucleotides, the CDR3 is TGTGCCAGCAGCCCCCCCGGCATCGGGACGGACGAGCAGTACTTC. Protein product: CASSPPGIGTDEQYF.

This chain links TRBV4-1 with TRBJ2-7; perhaps TRBD1 as D (5 bases). The CDR3 is 16 amino acids. The germline V gene encodes CDR1 MGHRA and CDR2 YSYEKL. The ends were cut back, 4 bases at V and 0 bases at J, with 16 bases in the middle. The CDR3 protein is CASSRLQAPSSYEQYF. The DNA for the CDR3 is TGCGCCAGCAGCCGCCTACAGGCTCCGAGCTCCTACGAGCAGTACTTC.

This sequence joins TRBV4-1 and TRBJ2-5; no firm D call. The length of the CDR3 is 15 residues. Germline V lookup: CDR1 MGHRA, CDR2 YSYEKL. Trimming shortened V by 1 base and J by 0 bases, and 9 bases separated the two germline ends. The DNA of the CDR3 is TGCGCCAGCAGCCAAGTTGGTCCGAACCAAGAGACCCAGTACTTC. Translating gives CASSQVGPNQETQYF.

V gene TRBV20-1 combines with J gene TRBJ2-7, with 9 nucleotides matching TRBD1. CDR3 length: 14 residues. CDR1 is DFQATT and CDR2 is SNEGSKA in the germline V gene (reference sequence). V lost 8 bases, J lost 6 bases, and 14 bases stayed unmatched. The CDR3 sequence is CSTATGTGLAEQYF. As DNA, the CDR3 is TGCAGTACTGCCACCGGGACAGGGTTGGCCGAGCAGTACTTC.

The CDR3 region is CASSLVGGRVDDIQYF. CDR3 sequence (DNA): TGTGCCAGCAGTTTAGTGGGGGGCCGGGTGGATGACATTCAGTACTTC. The V call is TRBV12-3 or TRBV12-4, the J call TRBJ2-4; TRBD1 or TRBD2 may be the D gene (6 bases each). V was pared by 1 base and J by 8 bases, with 18 bases between. The CDR3 covers 16 residues.

The rearrangement joins TRBV20-1 to TRBJ1-2; D unclear. The CDR3 loop spans 12 amino acids. CDR1 and CDR2 from the germline V gene are DFQATT and SNEGSKA (reference sequence). The CDR3 sequence is CSAAGGDYGYTF. CDR3 bases: TGCAGCGCTGCGGGCGGGGACTATGGCTACACCTTC.

This chain joins TRBV4-1 and TRBJ1-2; D unclear. The V and J ends lost 8 bases and 8 bases respectively, with 21 bases between them. The CDR3 runs 14 residues. Per germline, CDR1 MGHRA and CDR2 YSYEKL. The CDR3 protein is CASQETTAGGGYTF. CDR3 DNA sequence: TGCGCCAGCCAAGAGACGACGGCGGGAGGAGGCTACACCTTC.

The chain links TRBV29-1 to TRBJ1-2, with 7 bases that match TRBD1. The CDR3 is 15 amino acids. Trimming at V came to 2 bases and at J to 6 bases, leaving 12 bases not matched to a gene. CDR1 SQVTM and CDR2 ANQGSEA come from the germline V gene. The CDR3 DNA reads TGCAGCGTTGAAACCTTCGACAGGGAGGTAAATGGCTACACCTTC. This codes for CSVETFDREVNGYTF.

V is TRBV2 and J is TRBJ2-2, with D perhaps TRBD1 (6 bases). Germline loops: CDR1 SNHLY, CDR2 FYNNEI. V was trimmed by 2 bases and J by 4 bases, leaving 14 bases between them. CDR3 size: 16 residues. The CDR3 region has the DNA TGTGCCAGCAGTGAATCAGGGGCCCTCTCCACCGGGGAGCTGTTTTTT. It specifies CASSESGALSTGELFF.

In its sample, this clonotype was seen a few times. J is TRBJ2-1 and V is TRBV5-1, with TRBD2 matching over 8 bases. CDR3 size: 15 residues. The ends lost 4 bases at V and 6 bases at J; junction bases unmatched: 9. The germline V gene has CDR1 SGHRS and CDR2 YFSETQ. The CDR3 DNA sequence: TGCGCCAGCAGCCCTAAAGTAGCGGGGTCCAATGAGCAGTTCTTC. It translates to CASSPKVAGSNEQFF.

This clonotype was found a few times. The CDR3 DNA is TGTGCCAGCACTATCAGCGGGAGCTACAATGAGCAGTTCTTC. Protein sequence: CASTISGSYNEQFF. The rearrangement uses TRBV2 and TRBJ2-1; 8 bases fit TRBD2. CDR3 length: 14 residues. Germline V gives CDR1 SNHLY, CDR2 FYNNEI. Losses at the gene ends were 7 bases for V and 3 bases for J; bases not matched to a gene: 5.

This chain joins TRBV4-1 and TRBJ2-7; D unclear. V was trimmed by 0 bases and J by 0 bases, leaving 9 bases between them. The CDR3 consists of 15 residues. Germline V gene data show CDR1 as MGHRA and CDR2 as YSYEKL. The CDR3 here is CASSQEHDTSYEQYF. The CDR3 bases are TGCGCCAGCAGCCAAGAGCACGATACCTCCTACGAGCAGTACTTC.

The chain links TRBV6-1 to TRBJ2-3; D uncertain. The CDR3 extends over 14 amino acids. CDR1 and CDR2 (germline): MNHNS, SASEGT. The germline V and J ends were trimmed by 2 bases and 9 bases, with 15 bases remaining between them. The CDR3 bases are TGTGCCAGCAGTGAAACCCTCTCGGTAGCCACGCAGTATTTT. This translates into CASSETLSVATQYF.

This clonotype occurred a few times. J is TRBJ2-2 and V is TRBV20-1; 8 bases are shared with TRBD2. Trimming at V came to 5 bases and at J to 6 bases, leaving 5 bases not matched to a gene. Germline loops: CDR1 DFQATT, CDR2 SNEGSKA (reference sequence). This CDR3 is built from 13 residues. The CDR3, as DNA: TGCAGTGCTCGACCCGGGGGGGCCGGGGAGCTGTTTTTT. Its protein is CSARPGGAGELFF.

The genes are TRBV6-1 and TRBJ2-7, with 8 bases aligning to TRBD2. CDR3 length: 14 residues. Germline V gene lookup returns CDR1 MNHNS and CDR2 SASEGT. After removal of 4 bases from V and 4 bases from J, the junction contained 6 bases not matched to a gene. Written as DNA, the CDR3 is TGTGCCAGCAGTGCAGTAGCGGGATCTTACGAGCAGTACTTC. It yields the protein CASSAVAGSYEQYF.

This clonotype was detected many times. The V call is TRBV4-1, the J call TRBJ2-5; D gene ambiguous. CDR3 size: 13 residues. From germline, CDR1 is MGHRA and CDR2 YSYEKL. With 1 base removed from V and 4 bases from J, the gap between germline ends came to 7 bases. The CDR3 region has the DNA TGCGCCAGCAGCCAAGGGGTTAGAGAGACCCAGTACTTC. Its translation is CASSQGVRETQYF.

The chain couples TRBV2 to TRBJ1-6; no clear D. The CDR3 totals 13 residues. Per the germline V gene, CDR1 is SNHLY and CDR2 is FYNNEI. Trimming left V 9 bases short and J 0 bases short, with 6 bases between. CDR3 residues: CARGISYNSPLHF. DNA for the CDR3: TGTGCCAGGGGGATCTCCTATAATTCACCCCTCCACTTT.

The chain has TRBV4-1 and TRBJ2-3; D perhaps matches TRBD2 (7 bases). This CDR3 has 16 residues. CDR1 is MGHRA, CDR2 YSYEKL, per germline. Between the trimmed V and J ends, which lost 5 bases and 2 bases, there was a span of 17 bases. The CDR3 loop is CASSSGASGYTDTQYF. Written as DNA, the CDR3 is TGCGCCAGCAGCTCAGGGGCTAGCGGCTACACAGATACGCAGTATTTT.

This clonotype was counted many times. V usage is TRBV4-1 and J usage is TRBJ2-6; 7 bases map to TRBD2. This CDR3 is 15 amino acids long. J lost 2 bases, V lost 5 bases, and 3 bases had no gene match. Germline V CDR1 and CDR2: MGHRA, YSYEKL. The CDR3: CASSSLAAGANVLTF. The CDR3 nucleotides are TGCGCCAGCAGCTCCCTAGCGGCTGGGGCCAACGTCCTGACTTTC.

With respect to this clonotype: The DNA is omitted, as the CDR3 cannot be located on it reliably, and the CDR3 follows TCRdb's listing. The V and J genes are TRBV5-1 and TRBJ2-1; the D call of TRBD2 is as the table states it, not checked on the DNA. The germline CDR1 and CDR2 sequences are SGHRS and YFSETQ. A total of 15 residues make up the CDR3, ends included. The CDR3 reads CASSFGPGSYNEQYF.

This clonotype occurred many times. The V and J genes are TRBV18 and TRBJ2-7; 13 bases are shared with TRBD2. This CDR3 has 15 residues. V shed 8 bases and J 2 bases; nucleotides not matched to a gene: 6. Germline-derived CDR1 and CDR2 are KGHSH and LQKENI. The CDR3 nucleotides are TGTGCCAGCAGCCCCGGGACTAGCGGGACCTACGAGCAGTACTTC. This translates into CASSPGTSGTYEQYF.

This clonotype was seen only a few times. The genes are TRBV27 and TRBJ2-7, with D possibly TRBD2 on 5 matching bases. The CDR3 is 15 residues long. Trimming removed 2 bases from V and 0 bases from J, with 11 bases in between. In germline, CDR1 is MNHEY, CDR2 SMNVEV (reference sequence). CDR3 nucleotide sequence: TGTGCCAGCAGTTTAAGCGTAGGGAGCTCCTACGAGCAGTACTTC. This translates into CASSLSVGSSYEQYF.

The chain joins TRBV27 to TRBJ1-6; TRBD1 might be the D (6 bases). Germline V gene lookup returns CDR1 MNHEY and CDR2 SMNVEV (reference sequence). V dropped 2 bases and J dropped 10 bases, with 21 bases sitting between them. CDR3 size: 17 residues. The CDR3 is CASSLRGAGGAASPLHF. CDR3 DNA sequence: TGTGCCAGCAGTTTACGGGGAGCGGGGGGGGCCGCATCACCCCTCCACTTT.

The rearrangement uses TRBV20-1 and TRBJ2-3, with 9 positions matching TRBD1. This CDR3 is built from 14 residues. Trimming at V came to 5 bases and at J to 5 bases, leaving 8 bases not matched to a gene. CDR1 DFQATT and CDR2 SNEGSKA come from the germline V gene (reference sequence). The CDR3: CSARGQGQGDTQYF. The CDR3 DNA sequence: TGCAGTGCTCGTGGACAGGGGCAGGGAGATACGCAGTATTTT.

This clonotype was observed a handful of times. This sequence may be a read error, since a much larger clone differs from it by one base. This chain joins TRBV2 and TRBJ1-1; perhaps TRBD1 as D (5 bases). With 6 bases removed from V and 1 base from J, the gap between germline ends came to 9 bases. This CDR3 is 13 amino acids long. Germline values: CDR1 SNHLY, CDR2 FYNNEI. CDR3 nucleotides: TGTGCCAGCAGGTTACAGGAGAACACTGAAGCTTTCTTT. The encoded protein is CASRLQENTEAFF.

This clonotype was counted between two and nine times. The chain couples TRBV20-1 to TRBJ2-3, with 11 bases that match TRBD2. Trimming at V came to 3 bases and at J to 6 bases, leaving 17 bases not matched to a gene. This CDR3 spans 18 amino acids. Germline V gene sequence: CDR1 DFQATT, CDR2 SNEGSKA (reference sequence). CDR3 sequence: CSASKVGTSGNAMDTQYF. The CDR3 DNA is TGCAGTGCTAGTAAGGTGGGGACTAGCGGTAATGCGATGGATACGCAGTATTTT.

In DNA, the CDR3 is TGTGCCAGTATATCAACTGCGGGAGGATCAGGGCAGTTCTTC. This sequence encodes CASISTAGGSGQFF. This rearrangement joins TRBV19 to TRBJ2-1, with 8 bases lining up with TRBD2. The CDR3 is made up of 14 amino acids. The ends lost 7 bases at V and 12 bases at J; junction bases unmatched: 14. The V gene's germline CDR1 is LNHDA and CDR2 SQIVND (reference sequence).